This T cell receptor (beta chain) was obtained from a study of glioma-infiltrating T cells after dendritic cell vaccination. The wider study: The vaccine used monocyte-derived dendritic cells pulsed overnight with autologous tumor lysate.

Germline V gene sequence: CDR1 SGHNT, CDR2 YENEEA. CDR3 length: 15 amino acids. J gave up 6 bases and V 6 bases, and 8 bases lay outside the gene matches. This table comes from immunoSEQ multiplex PCR, and its TCRdb copy is limited to in-frame clones, with some not included. The sample yields about 92,000 clones, 85% to 90% seen once. The V gene is TRBV11-3, the J gene TRBJ2-7, with 13 bases lining up with TRBD2. This clonotype was sampled from a human donor with glioblastoma. The sequencing here drew on blood, taken before dendritic cell vaccination. This CDR3 reads CASSRGLAGVGEQYF. DNA of the CDR3: TGTGCCAGCAGTCGCGGACTAGCGGGAGTGGGCGAGCAGTACTTC.